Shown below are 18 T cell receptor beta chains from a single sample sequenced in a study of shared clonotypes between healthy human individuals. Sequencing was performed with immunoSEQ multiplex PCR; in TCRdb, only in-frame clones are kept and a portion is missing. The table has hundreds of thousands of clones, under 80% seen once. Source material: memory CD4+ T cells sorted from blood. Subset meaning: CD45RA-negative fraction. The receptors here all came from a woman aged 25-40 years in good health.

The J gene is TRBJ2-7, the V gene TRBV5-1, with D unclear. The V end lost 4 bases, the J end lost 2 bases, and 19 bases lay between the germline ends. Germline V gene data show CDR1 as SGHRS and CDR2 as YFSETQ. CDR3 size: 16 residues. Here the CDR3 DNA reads TGCGCCAGCAGCCGGGCACCCCAGGACGCCGCCTACGAGCAGTACTTC. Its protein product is CASSRAPQDAAYEQYF.

Written as DNA, the CDR3 is TGTGCCAGCAGCAAAGAGGAGAGACAGGGGGACTTATACTATGGCTACACCTTC. Translated, it gives CASSKEERQGDLYYGYTF. This rearrangement joins TRBV21-1 to TRBJ1-2; the table names TRBD1, a call not compared with the DNA. TRBV21-1 is deemed a pseudogene. The CDR3 has 18 amino acids.

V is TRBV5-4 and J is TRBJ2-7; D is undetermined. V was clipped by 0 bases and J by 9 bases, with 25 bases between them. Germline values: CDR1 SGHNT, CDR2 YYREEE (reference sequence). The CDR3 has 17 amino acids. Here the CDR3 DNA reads TGTGCCAGCAGCTTGGCCATGATGGGTCGTGGCAGCTTACTGCAGTACTTC. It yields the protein CASSLAMMGRGSLLQYF.

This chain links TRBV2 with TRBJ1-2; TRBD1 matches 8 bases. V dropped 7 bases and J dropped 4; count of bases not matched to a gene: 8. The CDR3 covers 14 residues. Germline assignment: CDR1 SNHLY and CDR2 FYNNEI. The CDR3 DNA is TGTGCCAGCAACCCGCCGGACAGGGTCTATGGCTACACCTTC. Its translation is CASNPPDRVYGYTF.

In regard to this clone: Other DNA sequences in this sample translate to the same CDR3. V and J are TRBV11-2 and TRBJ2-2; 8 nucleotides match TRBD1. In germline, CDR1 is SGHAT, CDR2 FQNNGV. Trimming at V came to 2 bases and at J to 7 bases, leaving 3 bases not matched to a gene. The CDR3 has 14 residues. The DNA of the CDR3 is TGTGCCAGCAGCTTACAGGGGGCAGTCGGGGAGCTGTTTTTT. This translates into CASSLQGAVGELFF.

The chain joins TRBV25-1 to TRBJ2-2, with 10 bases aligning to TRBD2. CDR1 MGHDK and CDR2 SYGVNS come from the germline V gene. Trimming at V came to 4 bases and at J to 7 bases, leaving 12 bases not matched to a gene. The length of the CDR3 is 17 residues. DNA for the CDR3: TGTGCCAGCAGTGGCATTCTAGCGGGAGTAGATTTCGGGGAGCTGTTTTTT. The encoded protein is CASSGILAGVDFGELFF.

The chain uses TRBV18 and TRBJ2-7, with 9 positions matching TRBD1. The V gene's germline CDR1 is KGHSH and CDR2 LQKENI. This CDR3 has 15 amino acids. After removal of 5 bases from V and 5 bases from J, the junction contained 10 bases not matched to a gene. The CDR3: CASSELPGQGDEQYF. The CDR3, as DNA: TGTGCCAGCTCAGAACTTCCGGGACAGGGTGACGAGCAGTACTTC. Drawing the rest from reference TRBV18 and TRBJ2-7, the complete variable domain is NAGVMQNPRHLVRRRGQEARLRCSPMKGHSHVYWYRQLPEEGLKFMVYLQKENIIDESGMPKERFSAEFPKEGPSILRIQQVVRGDSAAYFCASSELPGQGDEQYFGPGTRLTVT.

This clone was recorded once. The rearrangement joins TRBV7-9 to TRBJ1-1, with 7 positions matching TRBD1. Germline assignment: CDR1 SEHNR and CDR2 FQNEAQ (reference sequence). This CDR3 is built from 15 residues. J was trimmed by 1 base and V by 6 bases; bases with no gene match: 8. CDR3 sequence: CASSRRQGANTEAFF. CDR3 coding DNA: TGTGCCAGCAGTCGTAGACAGGGAGCGAACACTGAAGCTTTCTTT.

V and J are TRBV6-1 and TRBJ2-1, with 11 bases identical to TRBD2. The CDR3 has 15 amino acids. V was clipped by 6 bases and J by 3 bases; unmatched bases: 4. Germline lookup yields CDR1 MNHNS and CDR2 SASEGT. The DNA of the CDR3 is TGTGCCAGCAGGCCCGGGACTAGCGGCTACAATGAGCAGTTCTTC. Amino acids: CASRPGTSGYNEQFF.

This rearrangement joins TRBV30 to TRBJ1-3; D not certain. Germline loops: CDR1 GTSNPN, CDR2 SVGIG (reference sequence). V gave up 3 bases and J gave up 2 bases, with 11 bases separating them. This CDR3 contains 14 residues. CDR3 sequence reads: CAWSVGSPGNTIYF. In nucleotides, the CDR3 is TGTGCCTGGAGCGTCGGGTCTCCTGGAAACACCATATATTTT.

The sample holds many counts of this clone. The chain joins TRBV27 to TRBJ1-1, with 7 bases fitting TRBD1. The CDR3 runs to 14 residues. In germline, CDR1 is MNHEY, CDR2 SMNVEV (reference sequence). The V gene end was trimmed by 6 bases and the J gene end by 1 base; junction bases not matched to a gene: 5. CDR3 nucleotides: TGTGCCAGCAGAAGACAGGGATCGAACACTGAAGCTTTCTTT. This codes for CASRRQGSNTEAFF.

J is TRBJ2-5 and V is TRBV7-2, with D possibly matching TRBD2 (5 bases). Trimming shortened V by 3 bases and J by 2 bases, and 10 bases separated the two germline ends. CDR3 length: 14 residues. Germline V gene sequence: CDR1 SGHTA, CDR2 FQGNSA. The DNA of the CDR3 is TGTGCCAGCAGCTTCCGCGGGCGACAAGAGACCCAGTACTTC. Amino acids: CASSFRGRQETQYF.

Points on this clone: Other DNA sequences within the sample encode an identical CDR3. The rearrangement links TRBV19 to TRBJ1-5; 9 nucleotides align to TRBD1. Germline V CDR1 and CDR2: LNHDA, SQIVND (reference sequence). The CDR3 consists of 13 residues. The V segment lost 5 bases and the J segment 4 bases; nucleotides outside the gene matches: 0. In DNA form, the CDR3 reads TGTGCCAGTAGTGGGACAGGGAATCAGCCCCAGCATTTT. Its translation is CASSGTGNQPQHF.

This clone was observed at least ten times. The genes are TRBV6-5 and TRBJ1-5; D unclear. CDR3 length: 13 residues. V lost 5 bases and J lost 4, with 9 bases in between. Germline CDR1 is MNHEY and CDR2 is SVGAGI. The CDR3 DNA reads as TGTGCCAGCAGTGCCCAGGTAAATCAGCCCCAGCATTTT. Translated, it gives CASSAQVNQPQHF.

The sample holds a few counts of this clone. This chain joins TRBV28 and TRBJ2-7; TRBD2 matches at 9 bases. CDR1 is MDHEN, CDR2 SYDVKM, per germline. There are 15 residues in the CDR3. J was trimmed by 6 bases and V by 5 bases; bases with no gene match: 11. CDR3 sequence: CASSTPAGGLFEQYF. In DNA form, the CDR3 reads TGTGCCAGCAGTACCCCCGCGGGGGGGTTGTTCGAGCAGTACTTC.

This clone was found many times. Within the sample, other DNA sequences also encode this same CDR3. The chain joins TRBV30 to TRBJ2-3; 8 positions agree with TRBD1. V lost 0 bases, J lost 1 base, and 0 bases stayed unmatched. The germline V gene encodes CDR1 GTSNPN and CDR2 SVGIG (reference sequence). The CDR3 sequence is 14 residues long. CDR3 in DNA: TGTGCCTGGAGTGTACAGGGGGGCACAGATACGCAGTATTTT. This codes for CAWSVQGGTDTQYF.

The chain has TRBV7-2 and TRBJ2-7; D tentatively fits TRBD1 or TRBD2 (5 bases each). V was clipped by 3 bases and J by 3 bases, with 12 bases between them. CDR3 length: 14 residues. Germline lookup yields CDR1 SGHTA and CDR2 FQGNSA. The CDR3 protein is CASSLGRSLYEQYF. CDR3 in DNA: TGTGCCAGCAGCTTGGGACGGTCTCTCTACGAGCAGTACTTC.

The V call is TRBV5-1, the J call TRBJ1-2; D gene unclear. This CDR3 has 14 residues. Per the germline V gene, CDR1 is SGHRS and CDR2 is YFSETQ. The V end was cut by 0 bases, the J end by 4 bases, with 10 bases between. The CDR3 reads CASSLEAFSYGYTF. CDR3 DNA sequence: TGCGCCAGCAGCTTGGAGGCATTTAGCTATGGCTACACCTTC. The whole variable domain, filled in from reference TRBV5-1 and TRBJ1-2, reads KAGVTQTPRYLIKTRGQQVTLSCSPISGHRSVSWYQQTPGQGLQFLFEYFSETQRNKGNFPGRFSGRQFSNSRSEMNVSTLELGDSALYLCASSLEAFSYGYTFGSGTRLTVV.